This entry lists 17 T cell receptor beta chains sequenced from one sample in a study of CXCR3-negative and CXCR3-positive naive CD8 T cells. Each TRB cDNA library was prepared by 5' RACE (with UMI labels). No DNA is given; TCRdb re-called the 5' RACE reads and lists each CDR3 protein once. Its table records 45,000 or so distinct CDR3 sequences. The sample consisted of memory CD8+ T cells from blood. The source of these receptors is a human donor in good health. Some clones in this sample may be carry-over from other donors' samples.

The rearrangement joins TRBV12-3 or TRBV12-4 to TRBJ2-7; without DNA, the TCRdb call of TRBD1 cannot be checked. CDR3 length equals 12 residues. The CDR3 sequence: CASSSGGQEQYF.

The rearrangement uses TRBV29-1 and TRBJ2-7; no DNA is available, so the TRBD1 call from TCRdb remains unchecked. The length of the CDR3 is 15 residues. Germline CDR1 is SQVTM and CDR2 is ANQGSEA. The CDR3 region is CSVEWQGTGEGEQYF.

The chain is built from TRBV18 and TRBJ2-1. The CDR3 covers 17 residues. The V gene's germline CDR1 is KGHSH and CDR2 LQKENI. This chain's CDR3 is CASSPPFGEPLGNEQFF. The entire variable domain, with the rest obtained from reference TRBV18 and TRBJ2-1, is as follows: NAGVMQNPRHLVRRRGQEARLRCSPMKGHSHVYWYRQLPEEGLKFMVYLQKENIIDESGMPKERFSAEFPKEGPSILRIQQVVRGDSAAYFCASSPPFGEPLGNEQFFGPGTRLTVL.

This rearrangement joins TRBV7-8 to TRBJ1-5. This CDR3 region has 16 residues. Germline values: CDR1 SGHVS, CDR2 FQNEAQ. This CDR3 reads CASSLAGGALAGPQHF. Combining the CDR3 with reference TRBV7-8 and TRBJ1-5 gives the whole variable domain GAGVSQSPRYKVAKRGQDVALRCDPISGHVSLFWYQQALGQGPEFLTYFQNEAQLDKSGLPSDRFFAERPEGSVSTLKIQRTQQEDSAVYLCASSLAGGALAGPQHFGDGTRLSIL.

This CDR3 reads CASSDPLAGIGELFF. The chain has TRBV7-6 and TRBJ2-2; TCRdb's assignment of TRBD2 cannot be checked, as there is no DNA. The CDR3 has 15 amino acids. The germline gives CDR1 SGHVS, CDR2 FNYEAQ.

This chain uses TRBV7-9 with TRBJ1-2; lacking DNA, the TRBD1 call made by TCRdb goes unchecked. This CDR3 has 11 residues. From germline, CDR1 is SEHNR and CDR2 FQNEAQ (reference sequence). CDR3 sequence reads: CASRRAGGYTF. The variable domain in full, completed from reference TRBV7-9 and TRBJ1-2, reads DTGVSQNPRHKITKRGQNVTFRCDPISEHNRLYWYRQTLGQGPEFLTYFQNEAQLEKSRLLSDRFSAERPKGSFSTLEIQRTEQGDSAMYLCASRRAGGYTFGSGTRLTVV.

CDR3 residues: CASSGAYSNQPQHF. The rearrangement links TRBV7-9 to TRBJ1-5; TCRdb picks TRBD1, but there is no DNA to check that call. Germline CDR1 and CDR2: SEHNR and FQNEAQ (reference sequence). The CDR3 extends over 14 amino acids.

Frequency places this clonotype as medium-sized. The rearrangement uses TRBV6-4 and TRBJ2-1; no DNA is available, so the TRBD2 call from TCRdb remains unchecked. Germline CDR1 is MRHNA and CDR2 is SNTAGT. CDR3 length equals 15 residues. CDR3 loop: CASSDSSGGGNEQFF.

The chain employs TRBV13 and TRBJ2-7. Per the germline V gene, CDR1 is PRHDT and CDR2 is FYEKMQ (reference sequence). CDR3 length: 13 amino acids. The chain's CDR3 is CASSLVRTSEQYF.

CDR3 sequence: CASTSGGKLFF. This chain uses TRBV6-5 with TRBJ1-4; with no DNA, the TCRdb D assignment of TRBD1 cannot be verified. The germline V gene has CDR1 MNHEY and CDR2 SVGAGI. This CDR3 has 11 amino acids.

This rearrangement joins TRBV6-6 to TRBJ2-7; TCRdb calls TRBD1, which cannot be checked without DNA. The CDR3 is 13 amino acids. The V gene's germline CDR1 is MNHNY and CDR2 SVGAGI (reference sequence). The chain's CDR3 is CASNPGGGYEQYF.

This chain joins TRBV7-9 and TRBJ2-1; TCRdb gives TRBD1 as the D gene, but with no DNA this cannot be confirmed. The CDR3 consists of 13 residues. Germline V gene sequence: CDR1 SEHNR, CDR2 FQNEAQ (reference sequence). The CDR3 region is CASSLGSGNEQFF. The variable domain in full, with the rest retrieved from reference TRBV7-9 and TRBJ2-1, is DTGVSQNPRHKITKRGQNVTFRCDPISEHNRLYWYRQTLGQGPEFLTYFQNEAQLEKSRLLSDRFSAERPKGSFSTLEIQRTEQGDSAMYLCASSLGSGNEQFFGPGTRLTVL.

The chain carries TRBV20-1 and TRBJ1-5; the TRBD1 assignment by TCRdb is unverifiable without DNA. CDR3 length equals 13 residues. CDR1 and CDR2 (germline): DFQATT, SNEGSKA (reference sequence). This chain's CDR3 is CSARTGGYQPQHF.

Measured by frequency, this clonotype is medium-sized. The chain carries TRBV6-4 and TRBJ2-2. This CDR3 has 13 residues. Germline CDR1 is MRHNA and CDR2 is SNTAGT. CDR3 residues: CASSRTNTGELFF.

The chain links TRBV2 to TRBJ2-1. Germline V CDR1 and CDR2: SNHLY, FYNNEI. This CDR3 contains 14 residues. CDR3 loop: CARGSRESYNEQFF.

The chain couples TRBV9 to TRBJ2-1; TCRdb designates TRBD2, a call that cannot be tested without DNA. Germline CDR1 reads SGDLS; CDR2 reads YYNGEE. CDR3 length: 16 residues. The CDR3 protein is CASSEGLVSAYNEQFF.

The chain combines TRBV5-1 with TRBJ2-7; the D call of TRBD1 rests on TCRdb alone, since no DNA is present to check it. The CDR3 length is 15 residues. In germline, CDR1 is SGHRS, CDR2 YFSETQ. CDR3 sequence: CADPRPGHLSYEQYF. Filled out from reference TRBV5-1 and TRBJ2-7, the complete variable domain reads KAGVTQTPRYLIKTRGQQVTLSCSPISGHRSVSWYQQTPGQGLQFLFEYFSETQRNKGNFPGRFSGRQFSNSRSEMNVSTLELGDSALYLCADPRPGHLSYEQYFGPGTRLTVT.